Listed below are T cell receptor beta chains from one sample, sequenced in a study of T cells in localized non-small cell lung cancer. Assay: immunoSEQ multiplex PCR; the TCRdb copy retains only in-frame clones and omits some. The table lists about 28,000 clones, 85% to 95% of them singletons, with roughly 30% in the top ten. Sequencing was performed on peripheral blood, taken before any cancer treatment. The receptors stem from an older female donor with stage I lung adenocarcinoma. Both conserved end residues are part of each CDR3. The order of the fields is CDR3 DNA, CDR3 protein, J gene, D gene, V gene, clone size. The D gene is left open where the match is weak. Part of the rows lack a size; the others show once, few, many or a class for expanded clones.

TGCAGTGCTAGAGGGGGCTACGAGCAGTACTTC	CSARGGYEQYF	TRBJ2-7	NA	TRBV20-1	NA
TGTGCCAGCAGCTTAGTGGGACAGGGGGCGCGGACTAATGAAAAACTGTTTTTT	CASSLVGQGARTNEKLFF	TRBJ1-4	TRBD1	TRBV7-9	NA
TGTGCCAGCAGCTTAGGGACAGGGGGCGCGAACACTGAAGCTTTCTTT	CASSLGTGGANTEAFF	TRBJ1-1	TRBD1	TRBV7-9	NA
TGCGCCAGCAGCCCCCAGGGCCCAACTAATGAAAAACTGTTTTTT	CASSPQGPTNEKLFF	TRBJ1-4	NA	TRBV5-1	NA
TGTGTCGCTTTAGCGGGAGGGTTTAGGGGTGGGTTCCACAATGAGCAGTTCTTC	CVALAGGFRGGFHNEQFF	TRBJ2-1	TRBD2	TRBV28	NA
TGTGCCAGCAGTGAATTTAGCGGGGCCTCTTACAATGAGCAGTTCTTC	CASSEFSGASYNEQFF	TRBJ2-1	TRBD2	TRBV6-1	NA
TGTGCCAGCAGCCCCTCAAGCTCCTACAATGAGCAGTTCTTC	CASSPSSSYNEQFF	TRBJ2-1	NA	TRBV27	NA
TGTGCCAGCAGTGACAACAGGGGGCAAAACATTCAGTACTTC	CASSDNRGQNIQYF	TRBJ2-4	TRBD1	TRBV2	NA
TGTGCCAGTACGCTCCTTGGGGGTAATGAGCAGTTCTTC	CASTLLGGNEQFF	TRBJ2-1	NA	TRBV19	NA
TGTGCCTGGAGTATTTTTATTGGGGCCGGGGGCACTGAAGCTTTCTTT	CAWSIFIGAGGTEAFF	TRBJ1-1	NA	TRBV30	few
TGTGCCAGCAGCGGCACAGGGACTAATGAAAAACTGTTTTTT	CASSGTGTNEKLFF	TRBJ1-4	NA	TRBV27	NA
TGTGCCAGCAGCTTCTCCTTGGGACTAGCAGACAATGAGCAGTTCTTC	CASSFSLGLADNEQFF	TRBJ2-1	TRBD2	TRBV7-9	NA
TGTGCCAGCAGCATAAGACAGGGGGAAAAACTGTTTTTT	CASSIRQGEKLFF	TRBJ1-4	TRBD1	TRBV7-6	NA
TGTGCCAGCTCACCACCGGCTAGCGGGGGCTTTGAGACCCAGTACTTC	CASSPPASGGFETQYF	TRBJ2-5	TRBD2	TRBV18	NA
TGCAGTGCTAGGGGCCGAGAGACCCAGTACTTC	CSARGRETQYF	TRBJ2-5	NA	TRBV20-1	NA